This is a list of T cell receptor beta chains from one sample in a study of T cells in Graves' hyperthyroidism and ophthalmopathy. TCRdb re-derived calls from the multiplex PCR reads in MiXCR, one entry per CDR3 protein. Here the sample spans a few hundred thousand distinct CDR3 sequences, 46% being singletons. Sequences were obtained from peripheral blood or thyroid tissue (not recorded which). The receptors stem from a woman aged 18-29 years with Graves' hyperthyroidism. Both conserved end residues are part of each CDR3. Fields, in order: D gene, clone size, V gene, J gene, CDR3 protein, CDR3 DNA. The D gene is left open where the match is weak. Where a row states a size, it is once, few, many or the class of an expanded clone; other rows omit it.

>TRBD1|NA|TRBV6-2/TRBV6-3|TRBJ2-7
CASRPGTGNRGEQYF
TGTGCCAGCAGGCCCGGGACAGGGAATCGAGGCGAGCAGTACTTC
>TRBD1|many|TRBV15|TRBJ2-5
CATSRDLAGGETQYF
TGTGCCACCAGCAGAGATCTGGCAGGGGGAGAGACCCAGTACTTC
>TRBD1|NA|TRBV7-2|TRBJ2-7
CASSAPTGTYEQYF
TGTGCCAGCAGCGCCCCGACAGGGACCTACGAGCAGTACTTC
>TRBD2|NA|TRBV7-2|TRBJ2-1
CASSLVPSGSINEQFF
TGTGCCAGCAGCTTAGTTCCTAGCGGGAGTATCAATGAGCAGTTCTTC
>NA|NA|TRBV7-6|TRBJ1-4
CASSDDRSNEKLFF
TGTGCCAGCAGCGATGACAGAAGTAATGAAAAACTGTTTTTT
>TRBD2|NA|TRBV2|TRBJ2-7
CASSVGLANSYEQYF
TGTGCCAGCAGTGTTGGACTAGCGAACAGCTACGAGCAGTACTTC
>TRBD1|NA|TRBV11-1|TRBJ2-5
CASSQWDRATYF
TGTGCCAGCAGCCAATGGGACAGGGCCACGTACTTC
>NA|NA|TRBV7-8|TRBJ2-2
CASSLGGQGTPGSCFF
NA
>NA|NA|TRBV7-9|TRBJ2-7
CASSFNRYPYEQYF
TGTGCCAGCAGCTTTAACAGGTACCCCTACGAGCAGTACTTC
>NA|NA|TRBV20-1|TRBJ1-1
CSARVGDRAFF
TGCAGTGCCCGAGTCGGGGATAGAGCTTTCTTT
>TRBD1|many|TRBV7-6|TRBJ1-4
CASSLMAGGEKLFF
TGTGCCAGCAGCTTAATGGCAGGGGGTGAAAAACTGTTTTTT
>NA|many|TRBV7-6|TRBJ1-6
CASSLVEREGSPLHF
TGTGCCAGCAGCTTAGTGGAGAGGGAAGGATCACCCCTCCACTTT
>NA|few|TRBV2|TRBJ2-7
CASSEEAGSSYEQYF
TGTGCCAGCAGTGAAGAGGCGGGGAGCTCCTACGAGCAGTACTTC
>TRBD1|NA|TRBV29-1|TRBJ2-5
CSVVRTGVQETQYF
TGCAGCGTTGTAAGGACAGGGGTTCAAGAGACCCAGTACTTC
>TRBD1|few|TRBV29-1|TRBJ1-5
CSARQGAHQPQHF
TGCAGCGCTAGACAGGGGGCGCATCAGCCCCAGCATTTT
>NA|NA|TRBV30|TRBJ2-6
CAWSRLGGTGANVLTF
TGTGCCTGGAGTCGCCTCGGTGGGACCGGGGCCAACGTCCTGACTTTC
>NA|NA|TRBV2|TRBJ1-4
CASRELAGVYNEKLFF
TGTGCCAGCAGAGAACTAGCGGGAGTCTACAATGAAAAACTGTTTTTT
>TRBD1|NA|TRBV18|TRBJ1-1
CASSIRTGETEAFF
TGTGCCAGCTCGATCCGCACAGGGGAAACTGAAGCCTTCTTT
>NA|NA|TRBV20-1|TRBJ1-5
CSAPGLAGPWETQHF
TGCAGTGCTCCGGGACTAGCGGGACCTTGGGAGACCCAGCATTTT
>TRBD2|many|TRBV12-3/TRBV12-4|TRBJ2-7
CASSLALAGGTSYEQYF
TGTGCCAGCAGTTTAGCACTAGCGGGAGGCACCTCCTACGAGCAGTACTTC
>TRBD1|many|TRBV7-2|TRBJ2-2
CASSLLYRGPTGELFF
TGTGCCAGCAGCTTACTGTACAGGGGGCCAACCGGGGAGCTGTTTTTT
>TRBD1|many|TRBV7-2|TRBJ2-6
CASSSFPRGRSGANVLTF
TGTGCCAGCAGCTCTTTCCCCAGGGGGCGTAGTGGGGCCAACGTCCTGACTTTC
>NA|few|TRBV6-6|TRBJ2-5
CASSSSAGAWETQYF
TGTGCCAGCAGCTCCTCAGCAGGGGCTTGGGAGACCCAGTACTTC
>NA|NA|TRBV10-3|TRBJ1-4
CAISEGGNQELFF
TGTGCCATCAGTGAGGGTGGCAATCAGGAACTGTTTTTT
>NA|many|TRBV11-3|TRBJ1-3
CASSPSVKVNTIYF
TGTGCCAGCAGCCCTTCAGTCAAGGTCAACACCATATATTTT
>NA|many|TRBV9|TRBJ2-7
CASSVGGMYEQYF
TGTGCCAGCAGCGTAGGGGGGATGTACGAGCAGTACTTC
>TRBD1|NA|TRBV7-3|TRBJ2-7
CASSWRGQGASEQYF
TGTGCCAGCAGCTGGCGGGGACAGGGGGCAAGCGAGCAGTACTTC
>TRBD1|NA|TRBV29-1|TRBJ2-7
CSVGDGTVEYEQYF
TGCAGCGTTGGGGATGGGACAGTAGAATACGAGCAGTACTTC
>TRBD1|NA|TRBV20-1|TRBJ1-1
CSARDRGRTNTEAFF
TGCAGTGCCCGGGACAGGGGGAGGACGAACACTGAAGCTTTCTTT
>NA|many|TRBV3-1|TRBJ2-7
CASSQLTYEQYF
TGTGCCAGCAGCCAACTCACCTACGAGCAGTACTTC
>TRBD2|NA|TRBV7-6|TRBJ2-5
CASSGGGLAGFDETQYF
TGTGCCAGCAGCGGGGGGGGACTAGCGGGATTCGACGAGACCCAGTACTTC
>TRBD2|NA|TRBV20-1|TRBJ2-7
CSASSRTGTSGYEQYF
TGCAGTGCCAGCAGCCGAACCGGGACTAGCGGGTACGAGCAGTACTTC
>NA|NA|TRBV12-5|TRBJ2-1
CASSDGTATNEQFF
TGTGCCAGCAGTGACGGGACCGCGACCAATGAGCAGTTCTTC